The sequence of this TCR beta chain was determined in a study of long-term antiretroviral therapy in people with HIV. CDR1 is MNHEY, CDR2 SVGAGI, per germline. This CDR3 has 15 residues. V lost 6 bases and J lost 6, with 20 bases in between. Running of the v3.0 immunoSEQ assay took place at survey level. Some clones are missing from TCRdb's copy, which holds only in-frame ones; the method was immunoSEQ multiplex PCR. The data hold around 25,000 clones, with 70% to 90% observed a single time. The receptor's source is a young man with HIV. The chain is built from TRBV6-5 and TRBJ1-1; the D gene is possibly TRBD1 (6 bases). The specimen was unsorted PBMCs, collected more than 4.3 years after starting antiretroviral therapy. For the CDR3, the DNA is TGTGCCAGCAGGAAGACAGGTTTCGTTTCCGCTGAAGCTTTCTTT. This translates into CASRKTGFVSAEAFF.